The rows below give T cell receptor beta chains drawn from one sample of a study of blood T cell repertoires in COVID-19. Assay used: immunoSEQ multiplex PCR; TCRdb lists only in-frame clones, some missing. The profile shows 150,000 to 200,000 clones, 80% to 90% of them singletons. Sample: peripheral blood. All receptors derive from a man aged 50 or older with active or convalescent COVID-19. Both conserved end residues are part of each CDR3. D genes are given only for firm matches. Clone size is given for some rows only: seen once, a few or many times, or a class if the clone is expanded.

TRBD1 TRBJ1-2 TRBV9 - CASSSGTVLPNYGYTF TGTGCCAGCAGCTCCGGGACAGTCCTGCCTAACTATGGCTACACCTTC
TRBD2 TRBJ2-1 TRBV18 - CASSPFGTSGMGEQFF TGTGCCAGCTCACCGTTCGGGACTAGCGGGATGGGTGAGCAGTTCTTC
TRBD2 TRBJ2-5 TRBV29-1 once CSVSGTSAQETQYF TGCAGCGTTTCCGGGACTAGCGCCCAAGAGACCCAGTACTTC
- TRBJ2-1 TRBV25-1 - CASISSLRPNEQFF TGTGCCAGCATCTCGTCACTAAGGCCCAATGAGCAGTTCTTC
TRBD2 TRBJ2-7 TRBV14 few CASSQGLTSGRYYEQYF TGTGCCAGCAGCCAAGGCCTCACTAGCGGGAGGTACTACGAGCAGTACTTC
- TRBJ2-1 TRBV5-4 - CASSQDQGTREQFF TGTGCCAGCAGTCAGGATCAGGGGACCCGCGAGCAGTTCTTC
TRBD1 TRBJ1-1 TRBV30 once CAWARQGTTEAFF TGTGCCTGGGCAAGACAGGGAACCACTGAAGCTTTCTTT
- TRBJ1-1 TRBV6-6 - CASSYPEGNTEAFF TGTGCCAGCAGTTACCCCGAGGGGAACACTGAAGCTTTCTTT
- TRBJ2-5 TRBV18 - CASSPRLTPQETQYF TGTGCCAGCTCACCACGTCTAACGCCTCAAGAGACCCAGTACTTC
TRBD1 TRBJ1-5 TRBV18 - CASSPPQGAGSQPQHF TGTGCCAGCTCACCGCCACAGGGGGCTGGGAGTCAGCCCCAGCATTTT
- TRBJ1-6 TRBV19 - CASRAQGNSPLHF TGTGCCAGTAGAGCTCAGGGTAATTCACCCCTCCACTTT
- TRBJ2-3 TRBV14 few CASSLQGSDTQYF TGTGCCAGCAGTCTACAGGGCTCGGATACGCAGTATTTT
- TRBJ1-4 TRBV29-1 - CSVVGGESYEKLFF TGCAGCGTTGTAGGAGGGGAAAGTTATGAAAAACTGTTTTTT
- TRBJ1-5 TRBV28 once CASSLRQEQPQHF TGTGCCAGCAGTTTACGACAGGAACAGCCCCAGCATTTT
TRBD1 TRBJ2-3 TRBV30 - CAWSDRGPDTQYF TGTGCCTGGTCGGACAGGGGGCCAGATACGCAGTATTTT
- TRBJ1-1 TRBV18 - CASSTDIITEAFF TGTGCCAGCTCAACCGACATTATAACTGAAGCTTTCTTT